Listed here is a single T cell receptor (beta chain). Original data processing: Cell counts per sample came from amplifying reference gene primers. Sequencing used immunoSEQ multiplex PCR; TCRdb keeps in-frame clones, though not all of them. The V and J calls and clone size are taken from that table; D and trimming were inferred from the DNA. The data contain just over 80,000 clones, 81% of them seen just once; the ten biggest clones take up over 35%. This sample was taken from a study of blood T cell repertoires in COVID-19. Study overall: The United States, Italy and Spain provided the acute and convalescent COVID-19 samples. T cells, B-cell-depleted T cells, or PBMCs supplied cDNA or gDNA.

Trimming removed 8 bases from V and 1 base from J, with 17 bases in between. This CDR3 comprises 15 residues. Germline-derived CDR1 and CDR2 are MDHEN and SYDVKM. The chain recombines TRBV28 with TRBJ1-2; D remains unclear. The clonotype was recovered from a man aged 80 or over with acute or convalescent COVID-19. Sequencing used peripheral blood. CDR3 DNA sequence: TGTGCCAGCGGTCTTCTGGGAGGGTTTAACTATGGCTACACCTTC. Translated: CASGLLGGFNYGYTF.